A single T cell receptor (beta chain) is shown here with its context. There are a few counts of this clonotype. This clone's antigen is unknown. The sample holds no much larger clone one base away, and base qualities are not on file. The record originates from a study of CD8 T cells in ankylosing spondylitis (dated by TCRdb to the late 2010s). Context from the whole study: T cell receptor beta repertoires were profiled in healthy donors and ankylosing spondylitis patients so that disease-linked TCR variants could be found. Peripheral blood was sampled, and synovial fluid was also collected from ankylosing spondylitis patients. The full study cohort was made up of 25 ankylosing spondylitis patients and 108 healthy donors. Study-wide conclusions, independent of this receptor: Some TCR beta motif variants had previously been reported in synovial fluid and blood of reactive arthritis patients, which suggested common disease-initiation mechanisms. According to the report, matched synovial fluid samples from ankylosing spondylitis patients were significantly enriched for the disease-linked clones. A TCR beta motif made up of eight highly homologous amino acid variants appeared to be characteristic of blood from ankylosing spondylitis patients. The disease-linked clones had a CD8+ phenotype and were found at relatively low frequencies in peripheral blood.

The sequencer was an Illumina HiSeq 2500. TCR beta libraries were prepared by quantitative 5'-RACE with molecular barcodes. The authors processed their data as follows. To identify disease-linked TCR variants, a new computational method was used, one built on a probabilistic model of VDJ rearrangement. TCRdb cleaned the public reads at Q25 with fastp, built clones with MiXCR and kept in-frame beta chains. Duplicate CDR3 protein sequences are folded into a single record with the most common DNA and genes. For this entry, the V and J calls and clone size follow TCRdb and not the study's own pipeline. The sample records approximately 200,000 distinct CDR3 sequences, over 10% of which are singletons. The top ten hold 16% of the sample. Sequenced: blood, either unsorted or a sorted T cell fraction (not recorded which). The TCR sequence derives from a male donor with ankylosing spondylitis or in good health (not recorded which).

The CDR3: CSARGGTGGVFSYNEQFF. The DNA sequence follows: TGCAGTGCTAGAGGCGGGACAGGGGGCGTTTTTTCCTACAATGAGCAGTTCTTC. The rearranged segments are TRBV20-1 and TRBJ2-1; the junction holds 12 bases that match TRBD1. Reading from cysteine to phenylalanine, the CDR3 counts 18 amino acids. Only CDR3 DNA remains: 54 bases, in frame from the first base. Trimmed from V: 1 base; trimmed from J: 1 base; junction bases lacking a gene match: 8. CDR1 DFQATT and CDR2 SNEGSKA are derived from the germline V gene (reference sequence).